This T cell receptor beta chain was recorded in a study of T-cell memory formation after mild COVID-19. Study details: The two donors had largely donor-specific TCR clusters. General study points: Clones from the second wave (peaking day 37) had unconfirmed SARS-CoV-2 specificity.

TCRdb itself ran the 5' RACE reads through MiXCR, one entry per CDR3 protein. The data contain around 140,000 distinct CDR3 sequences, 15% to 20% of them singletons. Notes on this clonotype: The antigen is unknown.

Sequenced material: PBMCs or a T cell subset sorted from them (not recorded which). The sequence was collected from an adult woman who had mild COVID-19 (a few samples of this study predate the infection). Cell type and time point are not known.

CDR3 coding DNA: TGTGCCAGCAGCTTACTAGCGGGCAATGAGCAGTTCTTC. Encoded protein: CASSLLAGNEQFF. V gene TRBV11-2 combines with J gene TRBJ2-1, with 8 bases that match TRBD2. Germline V lookup: CDR1 SGHAT, CDR2 FQNNGV. V shed 2 bases, J shed 6 bases, and the junction held 0 bases outside the gene matches. The CDR3 covers 13 residues.